This TCR beta chain originates from a study of blood T cell repertoires in COVID-19. Clones were sequenced by immunoSEQ multiplex PCR, and TCRdb holds only the in-frame ones, with some missing. Found here are some 58,000 clones, approximately 90% of them singletons; the top ten hold roughly 6.2%. This CDR3 is 17 amino acids long. CDR1 is SGDLS and CDR2 is YYNGEE in the germline V gene. V gave up 0 bases and J gave up 0 bases, with 12 bases separating them. This clone has a handful of counts. J is TRBJ1-4 and V is TRBV9; no clear D. The sequencing input was peripheral blood. The clonotype comes from a man aged 35 to 55 with acute or convalescent COVID-19. CDR3 DNA: TGTGCCAGCAGCGTAGACCTTCCGGGAGCAACTAATGAAAAACTGTTTTTT. Residues: CASSVDLPGATNEKLFF. Supplemented by reference TRBV9 and TRBJ1-4, the full variable domain reads DSGVTQTPKHLITATGQRVTLRCSPRSGDLSVYWYQQSLDQGLQFLIQYYNGEERAKGNILERFSAQQFPDLHSELNLSSLELGDSALYFCASSVDLPGATNEKLFFGSGTQLSVL.